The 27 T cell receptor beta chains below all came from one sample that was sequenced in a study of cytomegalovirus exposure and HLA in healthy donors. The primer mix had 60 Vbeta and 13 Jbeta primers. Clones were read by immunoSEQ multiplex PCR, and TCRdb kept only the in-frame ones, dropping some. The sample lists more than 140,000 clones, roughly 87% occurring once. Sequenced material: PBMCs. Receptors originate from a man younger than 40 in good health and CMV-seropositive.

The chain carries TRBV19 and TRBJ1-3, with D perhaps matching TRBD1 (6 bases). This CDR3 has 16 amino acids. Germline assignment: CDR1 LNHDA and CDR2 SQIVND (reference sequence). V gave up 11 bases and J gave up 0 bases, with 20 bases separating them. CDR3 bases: TGTGCCGCTACCGCTGACAGGCCTAACTCTGGAAACACCATATATTTT. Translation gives CAATADRPNSGNTIYF.

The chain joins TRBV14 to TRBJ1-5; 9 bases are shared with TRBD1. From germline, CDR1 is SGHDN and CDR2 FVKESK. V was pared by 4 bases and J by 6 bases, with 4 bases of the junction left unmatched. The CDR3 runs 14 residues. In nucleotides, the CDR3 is TGTGCCAGCAGCCGGACAGGGGCCGGTCAGCCCCAGCATTTT. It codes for CASSRTGAGQPQHF.

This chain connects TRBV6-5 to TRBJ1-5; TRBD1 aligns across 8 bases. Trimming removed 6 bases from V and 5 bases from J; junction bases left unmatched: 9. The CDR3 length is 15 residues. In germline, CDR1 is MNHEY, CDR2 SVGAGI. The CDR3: CASRVDRVRDQPQHF. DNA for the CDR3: TGTGCCAGCAGAGTGGACAGGGTGCGCGATCAGCCCCAGCATTTT.

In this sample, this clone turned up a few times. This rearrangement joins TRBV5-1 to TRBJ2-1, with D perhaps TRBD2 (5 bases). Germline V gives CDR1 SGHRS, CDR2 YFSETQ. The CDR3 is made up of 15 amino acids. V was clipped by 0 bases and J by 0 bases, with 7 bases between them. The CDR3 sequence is CASSLVGLSYNEQFF. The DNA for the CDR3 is TGCGCCAGCAGCTTGGTTGGACTCTCCTACAATGAGCAGTTCTTC.

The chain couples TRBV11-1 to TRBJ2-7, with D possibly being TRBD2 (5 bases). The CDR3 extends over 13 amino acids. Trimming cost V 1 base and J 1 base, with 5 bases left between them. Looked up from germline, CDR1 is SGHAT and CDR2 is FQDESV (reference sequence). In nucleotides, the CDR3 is TGTGCCAGCAGCTTAGGAGGGTCCTACGAGCAGTACTTC. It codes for CASSLGGSYEQYF.

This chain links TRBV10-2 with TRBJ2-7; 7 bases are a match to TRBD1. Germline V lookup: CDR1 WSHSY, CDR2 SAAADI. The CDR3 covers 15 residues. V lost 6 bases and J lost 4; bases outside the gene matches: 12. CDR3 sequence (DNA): TGCGCCAGCAGCTCAGGGACAGTCGGTCCATACGAGCAGTACTTC. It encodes CASSSGTVGPYEQYF.

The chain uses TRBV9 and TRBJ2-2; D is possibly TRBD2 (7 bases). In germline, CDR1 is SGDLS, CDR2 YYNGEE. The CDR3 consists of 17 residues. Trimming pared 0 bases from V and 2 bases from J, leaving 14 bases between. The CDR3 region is CASSVAGGQGNTGELFF. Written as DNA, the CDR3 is TGTGCCAGCAGCGTAGCGGGGGGCCAGGGTAACACCGGGGAGCTGTTTTTT.

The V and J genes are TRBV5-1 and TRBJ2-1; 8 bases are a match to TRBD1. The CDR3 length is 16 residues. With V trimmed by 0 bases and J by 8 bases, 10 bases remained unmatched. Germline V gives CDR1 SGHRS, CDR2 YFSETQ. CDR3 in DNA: TGCGCCAGCAGCTTGGGGGACAGGACAGGGAACCATGAGCAGTTCTTC. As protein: CASSLGDRTGNHEQFF.

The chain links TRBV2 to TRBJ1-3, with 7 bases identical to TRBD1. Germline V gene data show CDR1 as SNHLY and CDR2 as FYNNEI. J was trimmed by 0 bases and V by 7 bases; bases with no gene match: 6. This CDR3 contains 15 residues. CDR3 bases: TGTGCCAGCACCGCGGACAGGATCTCTGGAAACACCATATATTTT. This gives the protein CASTADRISGNTIYF.

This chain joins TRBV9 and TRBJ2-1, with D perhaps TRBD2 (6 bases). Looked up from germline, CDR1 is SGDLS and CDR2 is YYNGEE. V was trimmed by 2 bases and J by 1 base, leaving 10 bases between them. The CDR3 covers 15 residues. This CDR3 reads CASSVAGNSYNEQFF. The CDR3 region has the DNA TGTGCCAGCAGCGTCGCGGGAAATTCCTACAATGAGCAGTTCTTC. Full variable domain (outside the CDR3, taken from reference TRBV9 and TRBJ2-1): DSGVTQTPKHLITATGQRVTLRCSPRSGDLSVYWYQQSLDQGLQFLIQYYNGEERAKGNILERFSAQQFPDLHSELNLSSLELGDSALYFCASSVAGNSYNEQFFGPGTRLTVL.

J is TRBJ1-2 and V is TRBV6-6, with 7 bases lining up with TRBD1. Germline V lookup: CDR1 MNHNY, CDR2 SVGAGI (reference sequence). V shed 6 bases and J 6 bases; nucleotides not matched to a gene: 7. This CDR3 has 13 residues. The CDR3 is CASRHGTVDGYTF. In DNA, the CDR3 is TGTGCCAGCAGGCATGGGACAGTTGATGGCTACACCTTC.

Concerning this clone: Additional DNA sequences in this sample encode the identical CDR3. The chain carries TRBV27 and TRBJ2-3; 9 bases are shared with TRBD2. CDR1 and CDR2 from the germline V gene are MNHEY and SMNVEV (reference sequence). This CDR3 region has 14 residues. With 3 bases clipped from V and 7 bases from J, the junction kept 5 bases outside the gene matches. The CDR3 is CASSLAGGPYTQYF. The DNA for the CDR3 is TGTGCCAGCAGTTTGGCGGGAGGGCCGTATACGCAGTATTTT.

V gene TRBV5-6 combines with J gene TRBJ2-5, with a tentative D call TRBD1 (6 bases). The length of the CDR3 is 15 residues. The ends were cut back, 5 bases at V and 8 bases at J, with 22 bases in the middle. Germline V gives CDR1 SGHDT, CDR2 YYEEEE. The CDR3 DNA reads TGTGCCAGCAGACCGACACCTTCTGAAGGGGGAACCCAGTACTTC. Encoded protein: CASRPTPSEGGTQYF.

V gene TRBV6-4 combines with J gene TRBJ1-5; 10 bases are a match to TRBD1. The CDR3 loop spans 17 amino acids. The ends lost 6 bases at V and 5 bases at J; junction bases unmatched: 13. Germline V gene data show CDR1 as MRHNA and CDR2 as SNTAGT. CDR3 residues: CASRHPRQGAHDQPQHF. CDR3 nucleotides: TGTGCCAGCAGGCATCCGCGACAGGGGGCCCACGATCAGCCCCAGCATTTT.

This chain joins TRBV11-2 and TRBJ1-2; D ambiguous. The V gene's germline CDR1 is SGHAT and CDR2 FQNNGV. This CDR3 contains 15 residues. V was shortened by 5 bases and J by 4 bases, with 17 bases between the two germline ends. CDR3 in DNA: TGTGCCAGCAGCCCCCTAACGGAGGGCGCCTATGGCTACACCTTC. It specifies CASSPLTEGAYGYTF.

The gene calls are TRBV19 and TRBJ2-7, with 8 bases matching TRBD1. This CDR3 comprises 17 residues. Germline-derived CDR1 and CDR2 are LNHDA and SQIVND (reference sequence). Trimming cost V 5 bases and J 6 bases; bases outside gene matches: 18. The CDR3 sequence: CASSRIYRGEDWSEQYF. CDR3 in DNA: TGTGCCAGTAGTCGGATTTACAGGGGGGAAGATTGGAGCGAGCAGTACTTC.

The CDR3: CASSWGRTADGYTF. In nucleotides, the CDR3 is TGTGCCAGCAGTTGGGGGCGGACAGCCGATGGCTACACCTTC. The gene calls are TRBV6-5 and TRBJ1-2; D perhaps matches TRBD1 (6 bases). The CDR3 has 14 residues. The germline V and J ends were trimmed by 4 bases and 6 bases, with 15 bases remaining between them. Germline CDR1 is MNHEY and CDR2 is SVGAGI.

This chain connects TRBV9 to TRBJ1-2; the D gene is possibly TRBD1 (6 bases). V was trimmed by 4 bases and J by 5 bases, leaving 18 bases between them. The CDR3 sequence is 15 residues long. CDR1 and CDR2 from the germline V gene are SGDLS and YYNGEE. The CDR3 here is CASSFGQSLGYGYTF. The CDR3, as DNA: TGTGCCAGCAGCTTTGGACAGTCCCTAGGGTATGGCTACACCTTC.

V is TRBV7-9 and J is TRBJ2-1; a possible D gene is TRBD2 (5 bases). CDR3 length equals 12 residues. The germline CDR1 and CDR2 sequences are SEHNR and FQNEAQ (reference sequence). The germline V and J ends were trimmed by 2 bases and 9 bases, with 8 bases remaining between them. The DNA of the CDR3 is TGTGCCAGCAGCTTACCTAGCCCTGAGCAGTTCTTC. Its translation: CASSLPSPEQFF.

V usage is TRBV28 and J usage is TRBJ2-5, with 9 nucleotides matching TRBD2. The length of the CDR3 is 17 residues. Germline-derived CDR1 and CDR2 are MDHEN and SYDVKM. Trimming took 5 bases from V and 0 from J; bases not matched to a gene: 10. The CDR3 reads CASSTGTSFGNQETQYF. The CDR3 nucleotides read TGTGCCAGCAGTACCGGGACTAGCTTCGGGAACCAAGAGACCCAGTACTTC.

CDR3: CASSSGGTLYEQYF. Written as DNA, the CDR3 is TGTGCCAGCAGTTCCGGCGGGACTCTCTACGAGCAGTACTTC. J is TRBJ2-5 and V is TRBV28; D is possibly TRBD2 (6 bases). TRBJ2-7 matches the DNA end more closely, so the J call is doubtful. Germline loops: CDR1 MDHEN, CDR2 SYDVKM. This CDR3 has 14 residues.

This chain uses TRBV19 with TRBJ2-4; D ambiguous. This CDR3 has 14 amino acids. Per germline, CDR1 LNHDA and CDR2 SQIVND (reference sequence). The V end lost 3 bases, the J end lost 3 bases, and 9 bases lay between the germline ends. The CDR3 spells CASSITENKNIQYF. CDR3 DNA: TGTGCCAGTAGTATCACAGAGAACAAAAACATTCAGTACTTC.

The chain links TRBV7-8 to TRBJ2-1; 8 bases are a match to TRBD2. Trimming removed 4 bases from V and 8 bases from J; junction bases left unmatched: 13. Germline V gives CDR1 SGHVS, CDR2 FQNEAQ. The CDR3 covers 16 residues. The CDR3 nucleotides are TGTGCCAGCAGCTCAACAAGCGGGAGAGTCGGGCATGAGCAGTTCTTC. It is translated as CASSSTSGRVGHEQFF.

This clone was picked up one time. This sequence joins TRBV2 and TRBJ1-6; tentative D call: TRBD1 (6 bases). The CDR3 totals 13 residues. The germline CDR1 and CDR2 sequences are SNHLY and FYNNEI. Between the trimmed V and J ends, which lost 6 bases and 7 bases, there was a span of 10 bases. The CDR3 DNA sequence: TGTGCCAGCAGCGGCACAGGGAATTCACCCCTCCACTTT. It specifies CASSGTGNSPLHF.

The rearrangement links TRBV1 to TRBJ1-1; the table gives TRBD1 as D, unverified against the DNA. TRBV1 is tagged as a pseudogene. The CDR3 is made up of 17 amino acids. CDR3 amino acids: CTSSQYLWGRGHTEAFF. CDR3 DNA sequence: TGCACCAGCAGCCAATACCTATGGGGCAGGGGGCATACTGAAGCTTTCTTT.

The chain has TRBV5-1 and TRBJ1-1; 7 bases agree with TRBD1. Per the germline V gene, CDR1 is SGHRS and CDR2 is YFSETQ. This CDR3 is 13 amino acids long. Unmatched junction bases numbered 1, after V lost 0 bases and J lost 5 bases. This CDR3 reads CASSLEGQTEAFF. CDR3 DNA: TGCGCCAGCAGCTTGGAGGGACAGACTGAAGCTTTCTTT.

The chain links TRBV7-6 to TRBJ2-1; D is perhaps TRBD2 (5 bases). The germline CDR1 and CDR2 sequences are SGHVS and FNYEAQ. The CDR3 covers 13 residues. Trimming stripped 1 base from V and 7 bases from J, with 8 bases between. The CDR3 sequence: CASSLGSGNEQFF. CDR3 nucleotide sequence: TGTGCCAGCAGCTTAGGATCGGGGAATGAGCAGTTCTTC.